This T cell receptor beta chain originates from a study of beta chain features in type 1 diabetes. Germline V CDR1 and CDR2: LGHNA, YNFKEQ. The CDR3 is made up of 17 amino acids. Trimming pared 0 bases from V and 5 bases from J, leaving 18 bases between. Isolated RNA was reverse transcribed in full, so expressed TCRB transcripts were sequenced. Assay: immunoSEQ multiplex PCR; the TCRdb copy retains only in-frame clones and omits some. The repertoire consists of some 300,000 clones, with 7.5% to 9.5% occurring once and the leading ten covering approximately 1%. This clone has just a few counts. This sequence was found in a woman younger than 30 in good health. The V call is TRBV4-2, the J call TRBJ2-3; tentatively, D is TRBD1 or TRBD2 (7 bases each). Sequenced material: central memory CD4+ T cells from blood. CDR3 sequence: CASSQEAAGGAQDTQYF. CDR3 DNA: TGTGCCAGCAGCCAAGAGGCGGCAGGGGGGGCGCAAGATACGCAGTATTTT.